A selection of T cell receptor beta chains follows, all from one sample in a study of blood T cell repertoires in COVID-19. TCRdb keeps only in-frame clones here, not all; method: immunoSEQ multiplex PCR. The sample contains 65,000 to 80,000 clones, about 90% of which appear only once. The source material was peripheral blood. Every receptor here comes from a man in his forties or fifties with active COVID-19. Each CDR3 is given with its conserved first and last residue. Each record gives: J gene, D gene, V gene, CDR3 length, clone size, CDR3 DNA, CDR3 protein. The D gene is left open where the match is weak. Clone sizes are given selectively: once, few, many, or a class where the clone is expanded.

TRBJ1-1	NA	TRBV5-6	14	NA	TGTGCCAGCAGCTTGGCGGGATTGGAGACTGAAGCTTTCTTT	CASSLAGLETEAFF
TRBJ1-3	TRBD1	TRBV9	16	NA	TGTGCCAGCGGGCTAGGACAGGGGGCGCCTGGAAACACCATATATTTT	CASGLGQGAPGNTIYF
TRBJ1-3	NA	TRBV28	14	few	TGTGCCAGCAGCGGAGGCGGGGTGAGAACCACCATATATTTT	CASSGGGVRTTIYF
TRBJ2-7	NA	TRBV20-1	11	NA	TGCAGTGCTAGTCCAGGGTATGGGCAGTACTTC	CSASPGYGQYF
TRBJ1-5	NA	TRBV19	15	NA	TGTGCCAGTAGCCTGAACGGGGGGATCCGAGGGCCCCAGCATTTT	CASSLNGGIRGPQHF
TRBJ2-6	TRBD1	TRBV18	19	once	TGTGCCAGCTCAACGGAGACAGGGTTCGTCTTTTCTGGGGCCAACGTCCTGACTTTC	CASSTETGFVFSGANVLTF
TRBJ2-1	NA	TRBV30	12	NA	TGTGCCTGGACCTTCACGACATCTGAGCAGTTCTTC	CAWTFTTSEQFF
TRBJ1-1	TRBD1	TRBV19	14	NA	TGTGCCAGTAGTTACGACAGGGGGCGGACTGAAGCTTTCTTT	CASSYDRGRTEAFF
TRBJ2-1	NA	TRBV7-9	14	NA	TGTGCCAGCAGCTTTAGACAGCAGGGAAGTGTTGGGTTCTTC	CASSFRQQGSVGFF
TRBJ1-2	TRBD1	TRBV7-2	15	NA	TGTGCCAGCAGCTTAAGTAGGGACAGAAATCAGGGCTACACCTTC	CASSLSRDRNQGYTF
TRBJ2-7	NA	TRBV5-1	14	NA	TGCGCCAGCAGCTTGGTGAGCGGAACCTACGAGCAGTACTTC	CASSLVSGTYEQYF
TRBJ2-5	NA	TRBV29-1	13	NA	TGCAGCTCCAGGGACTCGGCTCAAGAGACCCAGTACTTC	CSSRDSAQETQYF
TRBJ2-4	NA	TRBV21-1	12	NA	TGTGCCAGCAGCAAAAGGGGGAACATTCAGTACTTC	CASSKRGNIQYF
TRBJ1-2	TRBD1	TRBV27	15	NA	TGTGCCAGCAGGTTCGGGACAGGGTTCAACTATGGCTACACCTTC	CASRFGTGFNYGYTF
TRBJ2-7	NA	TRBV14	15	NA	TGTGCCAGCAGCCAACTTGTTTCGGAGGTCTACGAGCAGTACTTC	CASSQLVSEVYEQYF
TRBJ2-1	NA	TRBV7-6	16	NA	TGTGCCAGCAGCCGCGGGCTCCTGAGCTCCTACAATGAGCAGTTCTTC	CASSRGLLSSYNEQFF
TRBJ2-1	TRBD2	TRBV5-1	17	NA	TGCGCCAGCAGCTTGGTTAAACCTGGCGGGGGGGGGTCTGAGCAGTTCTTC	CASSLVKPGGGGSEQFF
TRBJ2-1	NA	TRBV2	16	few	TGTGCCAGCAGTGACCTTATCTGGGGGGTCTATGGGGAGCAGTTCTTC	CASSDLIWGVYGEQFF
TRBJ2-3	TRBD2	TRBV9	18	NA	TGTGCCAGCAGCCCTACTAGCGGGGGGACGAGGAGCACAGATACGCAGTATTTT	CASSPTSGGTRSTDTQYF
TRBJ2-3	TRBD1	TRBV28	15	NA	TGTGCCAGCAGTTTATTGGGACAGAGCACAGATACGCAGTATTTT	CASSLLGQSTDTQYF
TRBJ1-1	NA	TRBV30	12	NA	TGTGCCTGGAGTCTAATACACACTGAAGCTTTCTTT	CAWSLIHTEAFF
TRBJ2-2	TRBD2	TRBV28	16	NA	TGTGCCAGCAGCCCAGCGGTAGCGGGAAGCGGCGGGGAGCTGTTTTTT	CASSPAVAGSGGELFF
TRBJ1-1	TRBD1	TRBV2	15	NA	TGTGCCAGCAGCCACTTTGACAGGGACGGCACTGAAGCTTTCTTT	CASSHFDRDGTEAFF
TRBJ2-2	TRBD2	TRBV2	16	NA	TGTGCCGTCGGGGGAAAAAGCGGGAGTAGTATCGGGGAGCTGTTTTTT	CAVGGKSGSSIGELFF
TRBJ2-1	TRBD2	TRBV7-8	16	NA	TGTGCCAGCAGCTCCCGGGGAGCGGGAAGGCGAGGTGAGCAGTTCTTC	CASSSRGAGRRGEQFF
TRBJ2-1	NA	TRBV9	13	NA	TGTGCCAGCAGCGGGACTCCTGGGAATGAGCAGTTCTTC	CASSGTPGNEQFF
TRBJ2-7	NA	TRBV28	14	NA	TGTGCCACCTATTTGGACAGGGAGGGCTACGAGCAGTACTTC	CATYLDREGYEQYF
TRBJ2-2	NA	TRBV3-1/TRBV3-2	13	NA	TGTGCCAGCAGCCTGAGTGTCACCGGGGAGCTGTTTTTT	CASSLSVTGELFF
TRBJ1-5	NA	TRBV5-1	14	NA	TGCGCCAGCAGCATGGGAGTTGGCAATCAGCCCCAGCATTTT	CASSMGVGNQPQHF
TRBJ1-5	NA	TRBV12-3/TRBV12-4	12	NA	TGTGCCAGCAGAATAGGGGTCCAGCCCCAGCATTTT	CASRIGVQPQHF
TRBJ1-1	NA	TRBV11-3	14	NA	TGTGCCAGCAGCTTAGATAGGGGGAGATCTGAAGCTTTCTTT	CASSLDRGRSEAFF
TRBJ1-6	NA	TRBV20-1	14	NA	TGCAGTGCTAGTGGGGACACTAAATATTCACCCCTCCACTTT	CSASGDTKYSPLHF
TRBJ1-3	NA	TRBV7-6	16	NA	TGTGCCAGCAGCTTAGATACAGGGTTAGCTGGAAACACCATATATTTT	CASSLDTGLAGNTIYF
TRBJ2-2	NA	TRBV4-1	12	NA	TGCGCCAGCAGCCAAGTATTCGGGGAGCTGTTTTTT	CASSQVFGELFF
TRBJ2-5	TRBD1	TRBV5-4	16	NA	TGTGCCAGCAGCCCGCCCCGGGACAGGGGGCAAGAGACCCAGTACTTC	CASSPPRDRGQETQYF
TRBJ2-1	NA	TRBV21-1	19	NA	TGTGCCAGCAGCAAAATGTGGACTAGCGGGAGAGGGGCCTACAATGAGCAGTTCTTC	CASSKMWTSGRGAYNEQFF
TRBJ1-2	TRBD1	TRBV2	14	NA	TGTGCCAGCAGTGGGACAGGGGGCCGACAAGGCTACACCTTC	CASSGTGGRQGYTF
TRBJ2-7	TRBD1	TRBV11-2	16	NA	TGTGCCAGCAGCCGAGCGGGGACAGGGGAAACCTACGAGCAGTACTTC	CASSRAGTGETYEQYF
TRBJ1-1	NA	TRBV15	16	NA	TGTGCCACCAGCAGAGATCTAGCAGGTGTGAACACTGAAGCTTTCTTT	CATSRDLAGVNTEAFF
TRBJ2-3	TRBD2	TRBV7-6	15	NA	TGTGCCAGCAGGCCAAGCGGGGGGCACACAGATACGCAGTATTTT	CASRPSGGHTDTQYF
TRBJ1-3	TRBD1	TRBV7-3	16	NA	TGTGCCAGCAGCCCCGACACGGAGGGGGCGGAAAACACCATATATTTT	CASSPDTEGAENTIYF
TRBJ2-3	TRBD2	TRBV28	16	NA	TGTGCCAGCAGTTTGCATAGCGGGAGGCGCACAGATACGCAGTATTTT	CASSLHSGRRTDTQYF
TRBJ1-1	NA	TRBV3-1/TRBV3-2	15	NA	TGTGCCAGCAGCCCTACAGTTTTTCAGAACACTGAAGCTTTCTTT	CASSPTVFQNTEAFF
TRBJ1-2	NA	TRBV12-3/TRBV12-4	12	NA	TGTGCCAGCAGTTTAGGTCTCTATGGCTACACCTTC	CASSLGLYGYTF
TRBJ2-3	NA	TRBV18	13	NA	TGTGCCAGCTCACCGTCAGGGGTCGATACGCAGTATTTT	CASSPSGVDTQYF
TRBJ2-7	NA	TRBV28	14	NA	TGTGCCAGCAGTTTTGAGCTTCGCTCCTACGAGCAGTACTTC	CASSFELRSYEQYF
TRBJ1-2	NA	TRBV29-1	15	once	TGCAGCGTTCCTAATTCACCTTCCCCTAACTATGGCTACACCTTC	CSVPNSPSPNYGYTF
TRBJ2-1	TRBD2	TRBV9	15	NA	TGTGCCAGCAGCGCCGCGGGAGCTTCCCTGGGTGAGCAGTTCTTC	CASSAAGASLGEQFF
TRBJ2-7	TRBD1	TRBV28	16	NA	TGTGCCAGCACCCTAGTGGTGGGACAGGACGACTACGAGCAGTACTTC	CASTLVVGQDDYEQYF
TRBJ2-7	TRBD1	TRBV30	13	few	TGTGCCTGGACCGGGACAGGGTACTACGAGCAGTACTTC	CAWTGTGYYEQYF
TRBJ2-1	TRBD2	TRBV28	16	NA	TGTGCCAGCAGTATCATAGCGGGAAGGGCCTACAATGAGCAGTTCTTC	CASSIIAGRAYNEQFF
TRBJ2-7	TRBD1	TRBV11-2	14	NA	TGTGCCAGCAGCCACGGGACAGGGGTACCCGAGCAGTACTTC	CASSHGTGVPEQYF
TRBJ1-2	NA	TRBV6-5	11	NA	TGTGCCGCTGACGGGAACTATGGCTACACCTTC	CAADGNYGYTF
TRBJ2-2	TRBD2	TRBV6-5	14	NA	TGTGCCAGCAAGCTTAGCGGGGAGGTCGGGGAGCTGTTTTTT	CASKLSGEVGELFF
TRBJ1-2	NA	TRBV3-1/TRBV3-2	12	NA	TGTGCCAGCAGCCAATCTGACTATGGCTACACCTTC	CASSQSDYGYTF
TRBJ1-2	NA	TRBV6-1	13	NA	TGTGCCAGCAGTGAAGCGAGGGGAGGGGGCTACACCTTC	CASSEARGGGYTF
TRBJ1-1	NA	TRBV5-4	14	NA	TGTGCCAGCAGCAATCAGACTCGGGCGGGAGAAGCTTTCTTT	CASSNQTRAGEAFF
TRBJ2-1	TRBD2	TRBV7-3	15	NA	TGTGCCAGCAGCAGGCGGACTAGCGATTACAATGAGCAGTTCTTC	CASSRRTSDYNEQFF